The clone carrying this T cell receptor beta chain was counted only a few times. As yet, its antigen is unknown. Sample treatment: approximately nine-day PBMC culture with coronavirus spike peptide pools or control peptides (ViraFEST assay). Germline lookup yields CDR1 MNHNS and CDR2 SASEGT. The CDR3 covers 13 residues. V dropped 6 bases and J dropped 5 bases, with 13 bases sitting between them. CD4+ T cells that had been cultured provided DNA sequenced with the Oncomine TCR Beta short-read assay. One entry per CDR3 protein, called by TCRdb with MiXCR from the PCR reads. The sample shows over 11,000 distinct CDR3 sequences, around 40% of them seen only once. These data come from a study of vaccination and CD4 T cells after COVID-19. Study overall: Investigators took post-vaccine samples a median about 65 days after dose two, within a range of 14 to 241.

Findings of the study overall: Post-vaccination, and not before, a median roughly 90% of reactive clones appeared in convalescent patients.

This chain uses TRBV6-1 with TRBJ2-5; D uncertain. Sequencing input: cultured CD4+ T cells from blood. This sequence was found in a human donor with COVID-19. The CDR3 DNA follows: TGTGCCAGCAGCTCTGGGCTTTGGGAGACCCAGTACTTC. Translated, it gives CASSSGLWETQYF.